This T cell receptor (beta chain) appears in the sequencing data of a study of T cells after yellow fever vaccination. Conversion of TCR transcripts into cDNA relied on 5'RACE template switching, which added a universal primer site and UMIs. Using its own MiXCR run on the 5' RACE reads, TCRdb lists one record per CDR3 protein. The sample yields about 22,000 distinct CDR3 sequences, 5.2% seen once. CDR1 and CDR2 from the germline V gene are MNHEY and SVGAGI. V was cut by 7 bases and J by 3 bases, with 16 bases left in between. The CDR3 has 14 amino acids. This clonotype came up many times. Study-wide findings and caveats: There were almost no vaccine-responding clonotypes detectable in the sorted memory subsets on day 0. The booster response re-showed most primary clones: approximately 95% CD4, more than 80% CD8. The study noted that FACS-sorted repertoires could contain abundant clonotypes contaminating from the bulk population.

The TCR was taken from a man younger than 35 who received the YFV17D yellow fever vaccine. The V call is TRBV6-5, the J call TRBJ2-7; D tentatively reads TRBD1 or TRBD2 (5 bases each). Sequencing used PBMCs, either bulk or a sorted T-cell subset (CD4+, CD8+, memory, or dextramer-sorted; not recorded which), obtained about 41 days after the first yellow fever vaccination. This CDR3 reads CASIRSGRSYEQYF. CDR3 coding DNA: TGTGCCAGCATTAGGTCGGGACGGAGCTACGAGCAGTACTTC.